This TCR beta chain emerged from a study of T-cell reconstitution after alpha-beta-depleted transplantation in children. General study points: A year post-transplant, T-cell counts and diversity derived mostly from newly produced T cells. Reported findings indicate that, about two months after transplant, alpha-beta T cells came from several hundred expanded clones, which were derived from non-depleted graft cells. Elevated TCRbeta diversity at day 60 was traced, in some patients, to surviving recipient T cells and thymic progenitors.

Remarks on this clonotype: Its antigen remains unknown.

Unique molecular identifiers were incorporated during preparation of the TCRbeta library. TCRdb recomputed calls from the PCR reads with MiXCR, one row per CDR3 protein. The table lists about 110,000 distinct CDR3 sequences, 10% of them singletons. Germline V gives CDR1 SGHRS, CDR2 YFSETQ. V was shortened by 2 bases and J by 11 bases, with 14 bases between the two germline ends. The CDR3 covers 13 residues. The material was PBMCs, obtained before TCRalphabeta/CD19-depleted stem cell transplant. The rearrangement joins TRBV5-1 to TRBJ2-1; D might be TRBD1 (6 bases). The receptor was isolated from a boy under 10 years old with acute lymphoblastic leukemia, due to receive a stem cell transplant. This CDR3 is CASSLGDILKQFF. CDR3 DNA sequence: TGCGCCAGCAGCTTAGGGGACATCTTAAAGCAGTTCTTC.